Reported below is one TCR beta chain. Its antigen is currently unknown. These data originate in a study of shared clonotypes between healthy human individuals. About the study: A donor's plate count was three for CD4 naive and three for CD4 memory; CD8 naive had two and CD8 memory one. Study outcomes and limitations: What limited the represented genetic and exposure-history diversity was the small number of donors.

Clones were sequenced by immunoSEQ multiplex PCR, and TCRdb holds only the in-frame ones, with some missing. The sample has approximately 810,000 clones, 92% seen once. Naive CD8 isolation took CD45RO-negative cells positively selected for CCR7 and excluded terminally differentiated effector memory CD45RA+ cells. Donors comprised healthy HIV-negative adults lacking recent acute infections or vaccinations. This receptor was identified in a man aged 30 to 39 in good health. The source material was naive CD8+ T cells sorted from blood.

CDR3 region: CASRGLGNTEAFF. CDR3 DNA sequence: TGTGCCAGCAGGGGGCTGGGGAACACTGAAGCTTTCTTT. The rearrangement links TRBV19 to TRBJ1-1, with 8 positions matching TRBD1. J gave up 1 base and V 9 bases, and 4 bases lay outside the gene matches. The CDR3 is 13 residues long. Germline assignment: CDR1 LNHDA and CDR2 SQIVND (reference sequence).